This entry lists 27 T cell receptor beta chains sequenced from one sample in a study of human T cells and chemical hapten exposure. Time point noted: pre-sensitization, week 0. Treatment in this sample: therapeutic diphenylcyclopropenone sensitization with weekly scalp DPC. TCRdb re-called the RACE reads with MiXCR, one entry per CDR3 protein. Of around 260,000 distinct CDR3 sequences detected, 7.5% to 10% appear once; the ten largest clones hold 2% to 2.5%. Material: whole blood, obtained in connection with sensitization to the hapten diphenylcyclopropenone (DPC). These TCRs come from a woman in her 40s with alopecia areata. Some clones in this sample may be carry-over from other donors' samples.

In this sample, this clonotype turned up a few times. V is TRBV2 and J is TRBJ2-7; perhaps TRBD1 as D (5 bases). Trimming shortened V by 3 bases and J by 9 bases, and 15 bases separated the two germline ends. This CDR3 contains 13 residues. Germline CDR1 and CDR2: SNHLY and FYNNEI. The CDR3 is CASSEVLRGSQYF. In DNA, the CDR3 is TGTGCCAGCAGTGAGGTCTTAAGGGGTTCGCAGTACTTC.

This clonotype appeared a single time. The V and J genes are TRBV18 and TRBJ1-1; TRBD1 agrees at 8 bases. The CDR3 is made up of 15 amino acids. Germline V gives CDR1 KGHSH, CDR2 LQKENI. The CDR3 nucleotides are TGTATCAGCTCACCACGACAGGGGCCGAACACTGAAGCTTTCTTT. Amino acid sequence: CISSPRQGPNTEAFF.

The chain links TRBV18 to TRBJ2-5; D gene ambiguous. The CDR3 is 11 residues long. V dropped 3 bases and J dropped 4 bases, with 3 bases sitting between them. Germline V gene data show CDR1 as KGHSH and CDR2 as LQKENI. CDR3 sequence reads: CASSPAETQYF. DNA for the CDR3: TGTGCCAGCTCACCGGCAGAGACCCAGTACTTC.

The gene calls are TRBV5-1 and TRBJ2-1; weak D call: TRBD2 (6 bases). Between the trimmed V and J ends, which lost 4 bases and 6 bases, there was a span of 11 bases. From germline, CDR1 is SGHRS and CDR2 YFSETQ. This CDR3 has 13 amino acids. CDR3 in DNA: TGCGCCAGCAGCCCCGATAGCGGCAATGAGCAGTTCTTC. This encodes CASSPDSGNEQFF. Complete variable domain (other parts from reference TRBV5-1 and TRBJ2-1): KAGVTQTPRYLIKTRGQQVTLSCSPISGHRSVSWYQQTPGQGLQFLFEYFSETQRNKGNFPGRFSGRQFSNSRSEMNVSTLELGDSALYLCASSPDSGNEQFFGPGTRLTVL.

This clonotype came up many times. The chain carries TRBV24-1 and TRBJ2-2, with D hard to call. V was pared by 5 bases and J by 2 bases, with 8 bases between. This CDR3 contains 14 residues. Germline CDR1 and CDR2: KGHDR and SFDVKD. Here the CDR3 DNA reads TGTGCCACCAGTGGAGAACATAACACCGGGGAGCTGTTTTTT. Amino acids: CATSGEHNTGELFF.

V and J are TRBV14 and TRBJ2-3, with no clear D. The length of the CDR3 is 15 residues. The germline V and J ends were trimmed by 4 bases and 2 bases, with 13 bases remaining between them. CDR1 SGHDN and CDR2 FVKESK come from the germline V gene. The CDR3 nucleotides are TGTGCCAGCAGCCCCATAAGTGCCGTCACAGATACGCAGTATTTT. As protein: CASSPISAVTDTQYF.

This clonotype appeared a few times. The chain employs TRBV11-2 and TRBJ2-1; 9 bases are shared with TRBD2. Germline lookup yields CDR1 SGHAT and CDR2 FQNNGV. The CDR3 sequence is 15 residues long. Trimming at V came to 2 bases and at J to 5 bases, leaving 4 bases not matched to a gene. The CDR3 loop reads CASSLRTSVDNEQFF. For the CDR3, the DNA is TGTGCCAGCAGCTTAAGGACTAGCGTTGACAATGAGCAGTTCTTC.

This clonotype has just one count. The CDR3 does not end in the conserved phenylalanine or tryptophan, so this is likely a read error. The chain couples TRBV19 to TRBJ2-1; weak D call: TRBD2 (6 bases). V lost 5 bases, J lost 4 bases, and 12 bases lay in between. The CDR3 covers 14 residues. In germline, CDR1 is LNHDA, CDR2 SQIVND (reference sequence). This CDR3 reads CASSGRDWYNEQFS. CDR3 DNA sequence: TGTGCCAGTAGTGGCCGGGACTGGTACAATGAGCAGTTCTCC.

This chain connects TRBV25-1 to TRBJ1-1, with 8 bases matching TRBD1. The CDR3 is made up of 14 amino acids. Trimming removed 4 bases from V and 5 bases from J; junction bases left unmatched: 6. The germline gives CDR1 MGHDK, CDR2 SYGVNS. Here the CDR3 reads CASSAGQGGTEAFF. DNA of the CDR3: TGTGCCAGCAGTGCAGGACAGGGAGGAACTGAAGCTTTCTTT. Together with reference TRBV25-1 and TRBJ1-1, the CDR3 gives the full variable domain: EADIYQTPRYLVIGTGKKITLECSQTMGHDKMYWYQQDPGMELHLIHYSYGVNSTEKGDLSSESTVSRIRTEHFPLTLESARPSHTSQYLCASSAGQGGTEAFFGQGTRLTVV.

This clonotype was counted only a few times. The CDR3 coding sequence is TGTGCCAGCATGGGGGACGGTCCCTACGAGCAGTACTTC. Protein sequence: CASMGDGPYEQYF. The chain links TRBV25-1 to TRBJ2-7; D may be TRBD1 or TRBD2 (5 bases each). V was shortened by 7 bases and J by 2 bases, with 12 bases between the two germline ends. The CDR3 consists of 13 residues. Germline V gene lookup returns CDR1 MGHDK and CDR2 SYGVNS.

This clonotype was seen a handful of times. The rearrangement joins TRBV28 to TRBJ2-7; D ambiguous. Looked up from germline, CDR1 is MDHEN and CDR2 is SYDVKM. Between the trimmed V and J ends, which lost 6 bases and 8 bases, there was a span of 14 bases. The CDR3 is 12 amino acids. The CDR3 nucleotides read TGTGCCAGCAGATCCGGACCTCCTCAGCAGTACTTC. This sequence encodes CASRSGPPQQYF.

This chain uses TRBV29-1 with TRBJ2-1; D tentatively reads TRBD1 or TRBD2 (5 bases each). The length of the CDR3 is 13 residues. In germline, CDR1 is SQVTM, CDR2 ANQGSEA. Trimming shortened V by 8 bases and J by 3 bases, and 14 bases separated the two germline ends. The CDR3 DNA reads TGCAGCTCTCATGGGGGAGTCTACAATGAGCAGTTCTTC. It translates to CSSHGGVYNEQFF.

The table lists this clonotype with many counts. The genes are TRBV5-1 and TRBJ2-5; tentative D call: TRBD2 (6 bases). Between the trimmed V and J ends, which lost 4 bases and 2 bases, there was a span of 15 bases. CDR1 and CDR2 (germline): SGHRS, YFSETQ. The CDR3 runs 15 residues. CDR3 bases: TGCGCCAGCAGCCCGGGAGCGGGTACGCAAGAGACCCAGTACTTC. Protein: CASSPGAGTQETQYF.

The rearrangement links TRBV7-2 to TRBJ1-4; D call uncertain. Germline V gene sequence: CDR1 SGHTA, CDR2 FQGNSA. V lost 5 bases, J lost 10 bases, and 8 bases lay in between. This CDR3 is built from 11 residues. The CDR3, as DNA: TGTGCCAGCAGCAGCCGAGGAAAACTGTTTTTT. Protein: CASSSRGKLFF.

A few counts support this clonotype. The gene calls are TRBV3-1 and TRBJ1-1; D not certain. Germline assignment: CDR1 LGHDT and CDR2 YNNKEL (reference sequence). The CDR3 has 13 amino acids. V was pared by 1 base and J by 3 bases, with 6 bases between. Written as DNA, the CDR3 is TGTGCCAGCAGCCAAGGGATGGACACTGAAGCTTTCTTT. It yields the protein CASSQGMDTEAFF.

The sample holds many counts of this clonotype. The chain employs TRBV10-3 and TRBJ2-3; 8 bases line up with TRBD1. The CDR3 length is 14 residues. J lost 3 bases, V lost 3 bases, and 2 bases had no gene match. Per germline, CDR1 ENHRY and CDR2 SYGVKD. In DNA form, the CDR3 reads TGTGCCATCAGTGACAGGGGGCGAACAGATACGCAGTATTTT. It is translated as CAISDRGRTDTQYF.

The genes are TRBV9 and TRBJ2-7, with TRBD1 as a possible D gene (6 bases). V was clipped by 0 bases and J by 1 base, with 8 bases between them. Germline values: CDR1 SGDLS, CDR2 YYNGEE. CDR3 size: 14 residues. The CDR3 is CASSVAGASYEQYF. Here the CDR3 DNA reads TGTGCCAGCAGCGTAGCAGGGGCGTCCTACGAGCAGTACTTC.

The chain couples TRBV20-1 to TRBJ2-1; D may correspond to TRBD1 or TRBD2 (5 bases each). This CDR3 region has 16 residues. The V gene lost 0 bases and the J gene lost 8 bases, with 20 bases spanning the gap. CDR1 and CDR2 (germline): DFQATT, SNEGSKA (reference sequence). CDR3 sequence (DNA): TGCAGTGCTAGAGATCTAGTCGGGACCCAGGACTATGAGCAGTTCTTC. Protein product: CSARDLVGTQDYEQFF.

Only a few counts were recorded for this clonotype. The genes are TRBV4-1 and TRBJ1-4; 7 bases fit TRBD1. CDR1 MGHRA and CDR2 YSYEKL come from the germline V gene. This CDR3 has 15 amino acids. V gave up 4 bases and J gave up 7 bases; unmatched junction bases: 9. The CDR3 loop reads CASSLRQGEGEKLFF. CDR3 DNA: TGCGCCAGCAGCCTTCGACAGGGAGAGGGTGAAAAACTGTTTTTT.

This clonotype was counted a few times. The V and J genes are TRBV7-2 and TRBJ2-3; 7 bases align to TRBD2. Germline values: CDR1 SGHTA, CDR2 FQGNSA. V shed 5 bases, J shed 5 bases, and the junction held 10 bases outside the gene matches. The CDR3 spans 15 residues. The CDR3 DNA reads TGTGCCAGCAGCCGGAGGGCGGGAGAAGTAGATACGCAGTATTTT. Its translation: CASSRRAGEVDTQYF.

This clonotype was recorded a few times. This chain joins TRBV10-3 and TRBJ2-7; D possibly corresponds to TRBD2 (8 bases). The CDR3 length is 14 residues. Trimming took off 11 bases at V and 5 bases at J, with 22 bases between the two ends. CDR1 and CDR2 (germline): ENHRY, SYGVKD. The CDR3 DNA reads TGTGCCGCCACCCCCGGGAGGGGGCCCAACGAGCAGTACTTC. This gives the protein CAATPGRGPNEQYF.

The chain has TRBV20-1 and TRBJ2-5, with 9 bases lining up with TRBD2. Germline V gene lookup returns CDR1 DFQATT and CDR2 SNEGSKA (reference sequence). The length of the CDR3 is 13 residues. Trimming removed 5 bases from V and 5 bases from J; junction bases left unmatched: 6. CDR3 DNA sequence: TGCAGTGCTCGTAGCGGGAGCGAGGAGACCCAGTACTTC. It translates to CSARSGSEETQYF.

This clonotype was found a few times. CDR3 in amino acids: CASSLRQTETQYF. In DNA form, the CDR3 reads TGTGCCAGCAGTTTAAGACAGACGGAGACCCAGTACTTC. V and J are TRBV28 and TRBJ2-5; a weak D match, TRBD1 (5 bases). The CDR3 loop spans 13 amino acids. Trimming took off 2 bases at V and 5 bases at J, with 9 bases between the two ends. From germline, CDR1 is MDHEN and CDR2 SYDVKM. Filled out from reference TRBV28 and TRBJ2-5, the complete variable domain reads DVKVTQSSRYLVKRTGEKVFLECVQDMDHENMFWYRQDPGLGLRLIYFSYDVKMKEKGDIPEGYSVSREKKERFSLILESASTNQTSMYLCASSLRQTETQYFGPGTRLLVL.

The chain is built from TRBV3-1 and TRBJ2-7; TRBD2 aligns across 14 bases. The CDR3 runs to 11 residues. Losses at the gene ends were 6 bases for V and 11 bases for J; bases not matched to a gene: 0. Germline V gene lookup returns CDR1 LGHDT and CDR2 YNNKEL (reference sequence). CDR3: CASRGLAGEYF. CDR3 sequence (DNA): TGTGCCAGCAGGGGACTAGCGGGGGAGTACTTC.

This clonotype has at least ten counts. This rearrangement joins TRBV7-9 to TRBJ1-6; D is undetermined. CDR3 length: 14 residues. The V gene's germline CDR1 is SEHNR and CDR2 FQNEAQ (reference sequence). The V and J ends lost 5 bases and 8 bases respectively, with 13 bases between them. The CDR3 sequence is CASSVGYGHSPLHF. The CDR3 nucleotides are TGTGCCAGCAGCGTGGGTTACGGGCATTCACCCCTCCACTTT.

This clonotype has a handful of counts. This chain links TRBV6-2 or TRBV6-3 with TRBJ2-2; D call uncertain. In germline, CDR1 is MNHEY, CDR2 SVGEGT. V lost 8 bases and J 5 bases, leaving 9 bases between the germline ends. The CDR3 spans 12 residues. The CDR3: CASHRPTGELFF. The CDR3 DNA sequence: TGTGCCAGCCACCGGCCAACCGGGGAGCTGTTTTTT.

This chain connects TRBV9 to TRBJ1-1; 7 positions match TRBD1. Germline CDR1 and CDR2: SGDLS and YYNGEE. V was clipped by 3 bases and J by 0 bases; unmatched bases: 8. There are 16 residues in the CDR3. CDR3 bases: TGTGCCAGCAGCGAAAGCGGGGGACAGATGAACACTGAAGCTTTCTTT. Protein product: CASSESGGQMNTEAFF.